One and the same sample provided the 29 T cell receptor beta chains below, sequenced in a study of cytomegalovirus exposure and HLA in healthy donors. It was with 60 Vbeta and 13 Jbeta primers that the PCR ran. Clones were read by immunoSEQ multiplex PCR, and TCRdb kept only the in-frame ones, dropping some. The table records about 94,000 clones, about four fifths of them present only once. Sequencing was done on a sample of PBMCs. All receptors come from a human donor in good health.

The rearrangement joins TRBV6-5 to TRBJ2-7, with TRBD2 as a possible D gene (6 bases). The CDR3 contains 16 residues. Germline V gene lookup returns CDR1 MNHEY and CDR2 SVGAGI. V was shortened by 2 bases and J by 2 bases, with 16 bases between the two germline ends. The CDR3 reads CASSYGGMEGTYEQYF. DNA of the CDR3: TGTGCCAGCAGTTACGGCGGAATGGAGGGAACCTACGAGCAGTACTTC.

The sample holds one count of this clone. The chain joins TRBV7-3 to TRBJ2-2, with no clear D. V lost 2 bases and J 6 bases, leaving 13 bases between the germline ends. CDR1 SGHTA and CDR2 FQGTGA come from the germline V gene. The CDR3 totals 15 residues. DNA for the CDR3: TGTGCCAGCAGCTTATCGGTGGGCCAGGCCGGGGAGCTGTTTTTT. This gives the protein CASSLSVGQAGELFF.

The chain has TRBV7-9 and TRBJ1-3, with a weak D call TRBD1 (6 bases). Germline CDR1 SEHNR, CDR2 FQNEAQ (reference sequence). Trimming cost V 3 bases and J 3 bases, with 15 bases left between them. This CDR3 spans 16 amino acids. In DNA form, the CDR3 reads TGTGCCAGCAGCTTCCCGGGGGGGCCGAGTGGAAACACCATATATTTT. It is translated as CASSFPGGPSGNTIYF. The entire variable domain, with the rest obtained from reference TRBV7-9 and TRBJ1-3, is as follows: DTGVSQNPRHKITKRGQNVTFRCDPISEHNRLYWYRQTLGQGPEFLTYFQNEAQLEKSRLLSDRFSAERPKGSFSTLEIQRTEQGDSAMYLCASSFPGGPSGNTIYFGEGSWLTVV.

V and J are TRBV4-3 and TRBJ1-2, with D possibly matching TRBD1 (5 bases). The CDR3 totals 15 residues. Germline V gene sequence: CDR1 LGHNA, CDR2 YSLEER. V lost 8 bases, J lost 2 bases, and 18 bases lay in between. For the CDR3, the DNA is TGCGCCAGCGGCCCCTCATGGGGGGTGAACTATGGCTACACCTTC. It is translated as CASGPSWGVNYGYTF.

V usage is TRBV25-1 and J usage is TRBJ2-3; D perhaps matches TRBD2 (5 bases). The V and J ends lost 4 bases and 3 bases respectively, with 14 bases between them. CDR1 is MGHDK, CDR2 SYGVNS, per germline. This CDR3 has 15 amino acids. The CDR3 DNA reads TGTGCCAGCAGTGTAGACAAGAGAGGGACAGATACGCAGTATTTT. It specifies CASSVDKRGTDTQYF.

The chain links TRBV18 to TRBJ2-5; D perhaps matches TRBD2 (6 bases). Trimming took 2 bases from V and 3 from J, leaving 22 bases between them. This CDR3 is built from 18 residues. The V gene's germline CDR1 is KGHSH and CDR2 LQKENI. The CDR3: CASSPSSLRLASKETQYF. The CDR3 coding sequence is TGTGCCAGCTCACCATCTAGCCTGAGGCTAGCGTCGAAAGAGACCCAGTACTTC.

The chain has TRBV6-4 and TRBJ2-3; 10 positions match TRBD2. Germline V gene sequence: CDR1 MRHNA, CDR2 SNTAGT. The CDR3 has 15 amino acids. V lost 9 bases, J lost 1 base, and 7 bases stayed unmatched. The CDR3 bases are TGTGCCAGTAGTCCGCTAGCGGGGGGCACAGATACGCAGTATTTT. This gives the protein CASSPLAGGTDTQYF.

The chain carries TRBV7-9 and TRBJ2-3, with 9 bases identical to TRBD2. V was clipped by 1 base and J by 5 bases; unmatched bases: 1. The CDR3 is made up of 14 amino acids. The germline V gene encodes CDR1 SEHNR and CDR2 FQNEAQ (reference sequence). CDR3 in amino acids: CASSLGGGGDTQYF. As DNA, the CDR3 is TGTGCCAGCAGCTTAGGCGGGGGGGGAGATACGCAGTATTTT.

The chain carries TRBV25-1 and TRBJ2-2, with TRBD2 matching over 7 bases. This CDR3 spans 17 amino acids. The V gene end was trimmed by 4 bases and the J gene end by 8 bases; junction bases not matched to a gene: 16. Germline loops: CDR1 MGHDK, CDR2 SYGVNS. The CDR3: CASSGGPGRARSGELFF. The CDR3 region has the DNA TGTGCCAGCAGTGGGGGCCCAGGGAGGGCTCGGTCGGGGGAGCTGTTTTTT.

This chain links TRBV10-3 with TRBJ2-1, with D uncertain. This CDR3 has 11 residues. V shed 3 bases and J shed 10 bases, with 7 bases lying between them. The V gene's germline CDR1 is ENHRY and CDR2 SYGVKD. The CDR3 DNA reads as TGTGCCATCAGTGAAGGCAGGGAGCAGTTCTTC. Amino acid sequence: CAISEGREQFF.

The CDR3 protein is CASSKGLAGVNEQFF. As DNA, the CDR3 is TGCGCCAGCAGCAAGGGACTAGCGGGGGTCAATGAGCAGTTCTTC. The V call is TRBV5-1, the J call TRBJ2-1, with TRBD2 matching 14 bases. The CDR3 totals 15 residues. Losses at the gene ends were 4 bases for V and 6 bases for J; bases not matched to a gene: 3. Germline-derived CDR1 and CDR2 are SGHRS and YFSETQ.

This chain links TRBV4-3 with TRBJ2-5; D is perhaps TRBD2 (5 bases). From germline, CDR1 is LGHNA and CDR2 YSLEER. This CDR3 is 18 amino acids long. V was trimmed by 2 bases and J by 5 bases, leaving 24 bases between them. DNA for the CDR3: TGCGCCAGCAGCCAACCCCACCCACCGTACCAGCCGGGGGAGACCCAGTACTTC. Translated, it gives CASSQPHPPYQPGETQYF.

This chain connects TRBV21-1 to TRBJ2-5; the D call TRBD2 from the table was never checked on the DNA. TRBV21-1 is a documented pseudogene. The CDR3 loop spans 15 amino acids. The CDR3 protein is CASSKRRRLQETQYF. CDR3 nucleotides: TGTGCCAGCAGCAAAAGAAGGCGGTTACAAGAGACCCAGTACTTC.

This chain links TRBV6-1 with TRBJ2-3; 7 positions match TRBD2. Germline V CDR1 and CDR2: MNHNS, SASEGT. CDR3 length: 14 residues. The V gene end was trimmed by 4 bases and the J gene end by 5 bases; junction bases not matched to a gene: 6. In DNA, the CDR3 is TGTGCCAGCAGTGTCGGGGGGTTCGGAGATACGCAGTATTTT. Its translation: CASSVGGFGDTQYF.

The genes are TRBV28 and TRBJ2-1; 8 bases fit TRBD2. CDR1 is MDHEN and CDR2 is SYDVKM in the germline V gene. V shed 1 base and J 3 bases; nucleotides not matched to a gene: 2. The CDR3 is 15 residues long. Written as DNA, the CDR3 is TGTGCCAGCAGTTTATCTGCGGGGGGCTACAATGAGCAGTTCTTC. Translated: CASSLSAGGYNEQFF.

This chain connects TRBV7-3 to TRBJ2-3; D is unclear. The germline V and J ends were trimmed by 1 base and 2 bases, with 7 bases remaining between them. The germline CDR1 and CDR2 sequences are SGHTA and FQGTGA. CDR3 length: 14 residues. CDR3 sequence (DNA): TGTGCCAGCAGCTTAAGCGGAGACACAGATACGCAGTATTTT. This sequence encodes CASSLSGDTDTQYF.

The V gene is TRBV6-1, the J gene TRBJ2-1; 11 nucleotides line up with TRBD2. The CDR3 totals 15 residues. With V trimmed by 4 bases and J by 9 bases, 8 bases remained unmatched. CDR1 and CDR2 from the germline V gene are MNHNS and SASEGT. CDR3 loop: CASSGLAGGPGEQFF. The CDR3 DNA reads TGTGCCAGCAGTGGATTAGCGGGAGGGCCGGGTGAGCAGTTCTTC.

The V call is TRBV5-1, the J call TRBJ1-3, with 7 bases fitting TRBD1. V was pared by 4 bases and J by 2 bases, with 3 bases of the junction left unmatched. CDR3 length: 14 amino acids. Germline V lookup: CDR1 SGHRS, CDR2 YFSETQ. CDR3 DNA: TGCGCCAGCAGCCAAGGGACAGCTGGAAACACCATATATTTT. Its translation: CASSQGTAGNTIYF.

This clone was detected once. One end of the junction does not line up with germline, which may come from a read error. The rearrangement joins TRBV7-4 to TRBJ2-2; TRBD2 agrees at 9 bases. The CDR3 contains 16 residues. Germline V CDR1 and CDR2: SGHVT, SQSDAQ. The CDR3 here is CVSSLVIAGVGGELFF. DNA for the CDR3: TGTGTCAGCAGCTTGGTGATAGCGGGAGTCGGCGGGGAGCTGTTTTTT.

This clone has only one observation. The rearrangement uses TRBV5-1 and TRBJ2-7, with D possibly being TRBD2 (6 bases). Germline V lookup: CDR1 SGHRS, CDR2 YFSETQ. Trimming shortened V by 2 bases and J by 4 bases, and 13 bases separated the two germline ends. The CDR3 loop spans 14 amino acids. CDR3 nucleotides: TGCGCCAGCAGCTTATGGCGGGGATTTTACGAGCAGTACTTC. Its protein is CASSLWRGFYEQYF.

V usage is TRBV27 and J usage is TRBJ2-2; D is perhaps TRBD1 (5 bases). This CDR3 has 13 residues. CDR1 is MNHEY, CDR2 SMNVEV, per germline (reference sequence). The V gene lost 6 bases and the J gene lost 5 bases, with 10 bases spanning the gap. For the CDR3, the DNA is TGTGCCAGCAGGCCAGGGCGGACCGGGGAGCTGTTTTTT. It yields the protein CASRPGRTGELFF.

This clone was found a few times. This rearrangement joins TRBV15 to TRBJ2-6, with 8 bases lining up with TRBD1. This CDR3 has 18 residues. Per the germline V gene, CDR1 is LNHNV and CDR2 is YYDKDF (reference sequence). The ends lost 4 bases at V and 0 bases at J; junction bases unmatched: 8. CDR3 region: CATSTRQGSLSGANVLTF. CDR3 sequence (DNA): TGTGCCACCAGCACCAGACAGGGGTCTCTCTCTGGGGCCAACGTCCTGACTTTC.

This clone turned up a few times. The V gene is TRBV5-1, the J gene TRBJ2-1; the D gene is possibly TRBD1 (6 bases). CDR1 is SGHRS, CDR2 YFSETQ, per germline. This CDR3 region has 15 residues. V lost 2 bases and J 0 bases, leaving 9 bases between the germline ends. CDR3 nucleotide sequence: TGCGCCAGCAGCTTACAGGGTAGCTCCTACAATGAGCAGTTCTTC. Translated: CASSLQGSSYNEQFF.

The chain links TRBV30 to TRBJ1-4; unclear D gene. Germline assignment: CDR1 GTSNPN and CDR2 SVGIG (reference sequence). The CDR3 covers 11 residues. The V gene lost 3 bases and the J gene lost 5 bases, with 4 bases spanning the gap. The CDR3 loop is CAWSRNEKLFF. CDR3 coding DNA: TGTGCCTGGAGCAGGAATGAAAAACTGTTTTTT.

The CDR3: CASLISGGINYGYTF. CDR3 bases: TGTGCCAGTTTGATTTCCGGGGGGATTAACTATGGCTACACCTTC. The V gene is TRBV28, the J gene TRBJ1-2; tentatively, D is TRBD1 (5 bases). Trimming removed 9 bases at V and 1 base at J, with 18 bases between. The CDR3 covers 15 residues. The germline CDR1 and CDR2 sequences are MDHEN and SYDVKM.

The chain joins TRBV5-8 to TRBJ2-7, with 7 bases identical to TRBD1. Germline assignment: CDR1 SGHTS and CDR2 YDEGEE. The CDR3 contains 15 residues. V gave up 3 bases and J gave up 2 bases; unmatched junction bases: 8. This CDR3 reads CASSSSGTAAYEQYF. The CDR3 nucleotides read TGTGCCAGCAGCTCCTCCGGGACAGCAGCCTACGAGCAGTACTTC.

This clone has more than one count but fewer than ten. V is TRBV5-5 and J is TRBJ1-4; D unclear. Germline CDR1 and CDR2: SGHKS and YYEKEE (reference sequence). With 6 bases removed from V and 4 bases from J, the gap between germline ends came to 13 bases. This CDR3 contains 14 residues. The CDR3 region has the DNA TGTGCCAGCAAACGGCCCGGAGGTAATGAAAAACTGTTTTTT. Its protein product is CASKRPGGNEKLFF.

The gene calls are TRBV19 and TRBJ1-1; D unresolved. The CDR3 consists of 11 residues. Germline V gives CDR1 LNHDA, CDR2 SQIVND (reference sequence). Trimming pared 5 bases from V and 1 base from J, leaving 2 bases between. The CDR3 DNA sequence: TGTGCCAGTAGTCAGAACACTGAAGCTTTCTTT. This codes for CASSQNTEAFF.

The chain uses TRBV5-1 and TRBJ2-1, with 13 bases aligning to TRBD2. Per germline, CDR1 SGHRS and CDR2 YFSETQ. Trimming at V came to 4 bases and at J to 1 base, leaving 8 bases not matched to a gene. This CDR3 is 18 amino acids long. Written as DNA, the CDR3 is TGCGCCAGCAGCCCAGGGACTAGCGGGATTAATTCCTACAATGAGCAGTTCTTC. It codes for CASSPGTSGINSYNEQFF.